This record looks at one TCR beta chain sequence and its context. Adults between about 18 and 95 years of age took part from more than 20 US areas. Self-reported history from a screening survey and questionnaire set each donor's cohort. All recovered Cohort 3 donors got two negative PCRs, got clearance, or saw symptom resolution. The data originate from a study of blood T cell repertoires in COVID-19. Per the study methods: Reference gene primer amplification yielded estimated nucleated cell counts. Sequencing used immunoSEQ multiplex PCR; TCRdb keeps in-frame clones, though not all of them. The V and J calls and clone size are taken from that table; D and trimming were inferred from the DNA. The data contain around 250,000 clones, around 84% of them singletons. Sequenced: PBMCs or T cells enriched from blood (not recorded which). This clonotype originated in a woman in her forties or fifties who had recovered from COVID-19.

The CDR3 nucleotides are TGTGCCAGCAGCAATAGCGAAGAGACCCAGTACTTC. Translated: CASSNSEETQYF. The chain uses TRBV9 and TRBJ2-5; the D gene is possibly TRBD2 (5 bases). The CDR3 is 12 amino acids. V was pared by 4 bases and J by 3 bases, with 7 bases between. The germline CDR1 and CDR2 sequences are SGDLS and YYNGEE.